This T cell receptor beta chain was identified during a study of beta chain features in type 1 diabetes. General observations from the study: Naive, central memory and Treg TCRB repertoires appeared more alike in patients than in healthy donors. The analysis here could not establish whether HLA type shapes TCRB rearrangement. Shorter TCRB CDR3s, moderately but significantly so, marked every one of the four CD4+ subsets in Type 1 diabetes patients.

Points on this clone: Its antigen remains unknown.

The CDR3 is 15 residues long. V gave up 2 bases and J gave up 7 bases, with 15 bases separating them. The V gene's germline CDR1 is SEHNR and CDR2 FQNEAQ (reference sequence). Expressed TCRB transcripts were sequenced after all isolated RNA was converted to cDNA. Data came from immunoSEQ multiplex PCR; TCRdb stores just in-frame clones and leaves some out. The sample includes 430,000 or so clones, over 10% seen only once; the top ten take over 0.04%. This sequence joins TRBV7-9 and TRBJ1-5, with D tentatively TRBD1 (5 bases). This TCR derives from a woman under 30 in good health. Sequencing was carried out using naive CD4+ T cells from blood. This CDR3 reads CASSLQGGPRQPQHF. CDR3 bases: TGTGCCAGCAGCTTACAGGGAGGGCCCCGCCAGCCCCAGCATTTT.